This T cell receptor beta chain was captured in a study of CXCR4 blockade with PD-1 therapy in pancreatic cancer. Only in-frame clones appear in the TCRdb table, and some are missing; sequencing was by immunoSEQ multiplex PCR. The table records about 2,400 clones, 30% to 40% of them present only once. The archived tumor blocks came from patients without neoadjuvant therapy before resection. Findings and caveats of the study: Tumor clonality averaged approximately 0.15 versus 0.05 in healthy blood, not predicting survival. Sequencing covered TCRbeta chains only, not alpha chains. More frequent amino acid clones had more nucleotide rearrangements, suggesting convergent selection.

Concerning this clone: What it binds is not known.

What was sequenced was tumor tissue. The clonotype originates from a human donor with pancreatic ductal adenocarcinoma.

The CDR3 protein is CATSRGTGASPEAFF. The CDR3 DNA sequence: TGTGCCACCAGCAGAGGGACAGGGGCAAGCCCCGAAGCTTTCTTT. This chain uses TRBV15 with TRBJ1-1; 9 bases line up with TRBD1. Germline CDR1 and CDR2: LNHNV and YYDKDF (reference sequence). There are 15 residues in the CDR3. V shed 1 base, J shed 8 bases, and the junction held 8 bases outside the gene matches.